Following are 21 T cell receptor beta chains from one sample sequenced in a study of cytomegalovirus exposure and HLA in healthy donors (dated by TCRdb to 2016 to 2017). The receptor library was made with the immunoSEQ multiplex PCR assay. The multiplex PCR relied on a mix of 60 forward primers for TCR Vbeta segments and 13 reverse primers for TCR Jbeta segments. Not all clones reach the TCRdb copy of this immuneACCESS table, which keeps in-frame sequences only. Checked studies attribute under half of the gap to unresolved V genes and leave the rest unexplained. The sample records 150,000 to 200,000 clones, 75% to 80% of which are singletons. The top ten clonotypes cover over 2.5% of the sample. The sample comprised PBMCs. Source of these receptors: a middle-aged woman in good health and CMV-seropositive.

This clone was found once. The chain joins TRBV30 to TRBJ2-7; 8 nucleotides align to TRBD2. Germline CDR1 reads GTSNPN; CDR2 reads SVGIG (reference sequence). After removal of 1 base from V and 3 bases from J, the junction contained 2 bases not matched to a gene. The CDR3 has 13 residues. CDR3 nucleotide sequence: TGTGCCTGGAGTGGGAGCGGGGGCTACGAGCAGTACTTC. Residues: CAWSGSGGYEQYF.

The genes are TRBV28 and TRBJ1-6; unclear D gene. The germline V and J ends were trimmed by 6 bases and 10 bases, with 13 bases remaining between them. The CDR3 totals 13 residues. Germline CDR1 MDHEN, CDR2 SYDVKM. The CDR3 spells CASSARGYSPLHF. The CDR3 DNA is TGTGCCAGCAGCGCAAGAGGTTACTCACCCCTCCACTTT.

This chain links TRBV29-1 with TRBJ2-3; 12 nucleotides align to TRBD2. The CDR3 length is 15 residues. After removal of 4 bases from V and 5 bases from J, the junction contained 7 bases not matched to a gene. The V gene's germline CDR1 is SQVTM and CDR2 ANQGSEA. The CDR3 spells CSVGRLAGVLDTQYF. The CDR3 DNA is TGCAGCGTTGGCCGACTAGCGGGAGTTTTAGATACGCAGTATTTT.

V is TRBV30 and J is TRBJ1-1, with a tentative D call TRBD1 (5 bases). CDR1 and CDR2 (germline): GTSNPN, SVGIG (reference sequence). The CDR3 has 14 residues. V lost 4 bases, J lost 1 base, and 13 bases lay in between. The CDR3 sequence: CAWTSGVANTEAFF. The CDR3 DNA reads as TGTGCCTGGACGTCGGGGGTCGCGAACACTGAAGCTTTCTTT.

This clone has just a few counts. The chain employs TRBV4-3 and TRBJ2-7; 7 bases agree with TRBD2. Trimming at V came to 5 bases and at J to 6 bases, leaving 13 bases not matched to a gene. The CDR3 is 15 amino acids. Germline V gene data show CDR1 as LGHNA and CDR2 as YSLEER. The CDR3 nucleotides are TGCGCCAGCAGCTATGGACTAGTCGAAGAACTCGAGCAGTACTTC. It specifies CASSYGLVEELEQYF.

The chain links TRBV30 to TRBJ1-5; 7 bases align to TRBD1. V was pared by 2 bases and J by 9 bases, with 10 bases of the junction left unmatched. This CDR3 region has 14 residues. CDR1 GTSNPN and CDR2 SVGIG come from the germline V gene (reference sequence). CDR3 loop: CAWSWTVAGGPQHF. Written as DNA, the CDR3 is TGTGCCTGGAGTTGGACAGTCGCAGGGGGGCCCCAGCATTTT. The full variable domain, in which reference TRBV30 and TRBJ1-5 provide the parts outside the CDR3, is SQTIHQWPATLVQPVGSPLSLECTVEGTSNPNLYWYRQAAGRGLQLLFYSVGIGQISSEVPQNLSASRPQDRQFILSSKKLLLSDSGFYLCAWSWTVAGGPQHFGDGTRLSIL.

The chain employs TRBV6-5 and TRBJ2-7; TRBD1 aligns across 7 bases. This CDR3 region has 13 residues. Germline CDR1 and CDR2: MNHEY and SVGAGI. The V segment lost 4 bases and the J segment 6 bases; nucleotides outside the gene matches: 6. In DNA form, the CDR3 reads TGTGCCAGCAGTTTTTCCGACAGGGCCGAGCAGTACTTC. Its protein is CASSFSDRAEQYF.

CDR3 protein: CATLLAHPGTDTQYF. The CDR3 DNA is TGTGCCACCCTTCTAGCGCATCCGGGCACAGATACGCAGTATTTT. The chain recombines TRBV6-6 with TRBJ2-3; tentative D call: TRBD2 (6 bases). CDR1 is MNHNY, CDR2 SVGAGI, per germline (reference sequence). V was shortened by 10 bases and J by 1 base, with 18 bases between the two germline ends. The CDR3 covers 15 residues.

The table lists this clone with a few counts. The V call is TRBV7-9, the J call TRBJ2-7, with 11 bases that match TRBD2. The V segment lost 5 bases and the J segment 6 bases; nucleotides outside the gene matches: 9. Germline CDR1 SEHNR, CDR2 FQNEAQ (reference sequence). The CDR3 covers 15 residues. The CDR3 DNA reads as TGTGCCAGCAGCCCCTTACTAGCGGGAGTTAGCGAGCAGTACTTC. Encoded protein: CASSPLLAGVSEQYF. Full variable domain (rest looked up from reference TRBV7-9 and TRBJ2-7): DTGVSQNPRHKITKRGQNVTFRCDPISEHNRLYWYRQTLGQGPEFLTYFQNEAQLEKSRLLSDRFSAERPKGSFSTLEIQRTEQGDSAMYLCASSPLLAGVSEQYFGPGTRLTVT.

The chain combines TRBV6-1 with TRBJ2-2; maybe TRBD2 (5 bases). V shed 9 bases and J shed 3 bases, with 14 bases lying between them. This CDR3 is 14 amino acids long. Germline V CDR1 and CDR2: MNHNS, SASEGT. In DNA form, the CDR3 reads TGTGCCAGTCGGTGGGCAGCGGACACCGGGGAGCTGTTTTTT. Translation: CASRWAADTGELFF.

The rearrangement links TRBV7-2 to TRBJ2-7; D unclear. Per the germline V gene, CDR1 is SGHTA and CDR2 is FQGNSA. The CDR3 is made up of 14 amino acids. The germline V and J ends were trimmed by 6 bases and 2 bases, with 14 bases remaining between them. The CDR3 DNA reads as TGTGCCAGCAGTTTCAACTCAAAACCCTACGAGCAGTACTTC. Its translation: CASSFNSKPYEQYF.

The gene calls are TRBV2 and TRBJ2-5; 10 bases map to TRBD1. The CDR3 runs to 13 residues. Germline V CDR1 and CDR2: SNHLY, FYNNEI. J lost 4 bases, V lost 5 bases, and 1 base had no gene match. The CDR3: CASSRTGGETQYF. The CDR3 DNA reads as TGTGCCAGCAGTCGGACAGGGGGAGAGACCCAGTACTTC.

The chain is built from TRBV7-2 and TRBJ2-7, with 9 bases that match TRBD1. Looked up from germline, CDR1 is SGHTA and CDR2 is FQGNSA. The V gene end was trimmed by 6 bases and the J gene end by 2 bases; junction bases not matched to a gene: 8. The CDR3 covers 15 residues. The CDR3 sequence is CASRNPGTGTYEQYF. CDR3 DNA: TGTGCCAGCAGAAACCCAGGGACAGGGACCTACGAGCAGTACTTC.

The chain joins TRBV6-5 to TRBJ2-7; no reliable D call. This CDR3 region has 12 residues. In germline, CDR1 is MNHEY, CDR2 SVGAGI. Trimming left V 2 bases short and J 7 bases short, with 9 bases between. CDR3 sequence (DNA): TGTGCCAGCAGTTACCGAGGTGGGGAGCAGTACTTC. It is translated as CASSYRGGEQYF.

J is TRBJ2-1 and V is TRBV7-8; 7 bases line up with TRBD2. This CDR3 contains 16 residues. V trimming: 5 bases; J trimming: 9 bases; junction bases outside the gene matches: 16. Germline V gene lookup returns CDR1 SGHVS and CDR2 FQNEAQ. CDR3 sequence: CASSTRPSGLNSEQFF. DNA of the CDR3: TGTGCCAGCAGCACCCGACCTTCGGGACTAAACAGTGAGCAGTTCTTC.

A note on this clone: At the DNA level, this CDR3 is encoded by other sequences in the same sample as well. The gene calls are TRBV5-4 and TRBJ2-2, with 10 bases fitting TRBD2. V lost 2 bases, J lost 5 bases, and 0 bases stayed unmatched. The CDR3 consists of 14 residues. The germline V gene encodes CDR1 SGHNT and CDR2 YYREEE (reference sequence). The DNA of the CDR3 is TGTGCCAGCAGCTTAGCGGGAGGGACCGGGGAGCTGTTTTTT. Its protein product is CASSLAGGTGELFF.

The rearrangement uses TRBV7-9 and TRBJ1-2, with D possibly TRBD1 on 5 matching bases. Germline V CDR1 and CDR2: SEHNR, FQNEAQ (reference sequence). The CDR3 length is 12 residues. Trimming removed 3 bases at V and 8 bases at J, with 10 bases between. The CDR3 sequence: CASSFKGRGYTF. DNA of the CDR3: TGTGCCAGCAGCTTCAAGGGGCGCGGCTACACCTTC.

The J gene is TRBJ1-5, the V gene TRBV2; no clear D gene. With 3 bases removed from V and 4 bases from J, the gap between germline ends came to 4 bases. The CDR3 covers 12 residues. Germline-derived CDR1 and CDR2 are SNHLY and FYNNEI. CDR3 nucleotides: TGTGCCAGCAGTGACTCTAATCAGCCCCAGCATTTT. Amino acids: CASSDSNQPQHF.

V is TRBV2 and J is TRBJ2-3; 12 bases fit TRBD2. J gave up 3 bases and V 3 bases, and 1 base lay outside the gene matches. Germline V CDR1 and CDR2: SNHLY, FYNNEI. The CDR3 runs to 15 residues. CDR3 residues: CASSDGLAGTDTQYF. DNA of the CDR3: TGTGCCAGCAGTGACGGACTAGCGGGGACAGATACGCAGTATTTT.

As for this clone: A junction boundary mismatches the germline segment, possibly from a read error. The chain uses TRBV7-9 and TRBJ1-1, with no clear D. Germline V gene data show CDR1 as SEHNR and CDR2 as FQNEAQ (reference sequence). CDR3 length: 13 residues. The CDR3 here is CSSSLLANTEAFF. CDR3 nucleotides: TGTTCCAGCAGCTTACTGGCCAACACTGAAGCTTTCTTT.

There are many counts of this clone. CDR3 sequence (DNA): TGCAGCGTCCTCGGTTCGGACACCGGGGAGCTGTTTTTT. It yields the protein CSVLGSDTGELFF. This chain uses TRBV29-1 with TRBJ2-2, with D unclear. Germline-derived CDR1 and CDR2 are SQVTM and ANQGSEA. CDR3 size: 13 residues. Trimming took off 6 bases at V and 3 bases at J, with 11 bases between the two ends.